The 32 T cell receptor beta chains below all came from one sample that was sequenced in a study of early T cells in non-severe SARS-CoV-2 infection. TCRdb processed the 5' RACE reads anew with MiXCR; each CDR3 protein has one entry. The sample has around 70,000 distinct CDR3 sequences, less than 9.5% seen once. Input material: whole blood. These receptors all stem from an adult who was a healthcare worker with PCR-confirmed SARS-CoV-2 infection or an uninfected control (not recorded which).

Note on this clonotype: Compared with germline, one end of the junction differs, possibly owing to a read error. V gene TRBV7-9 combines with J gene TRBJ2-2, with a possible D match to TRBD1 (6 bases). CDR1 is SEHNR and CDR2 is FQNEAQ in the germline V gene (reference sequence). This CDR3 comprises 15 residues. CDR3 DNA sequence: TGTGCCAGCAGCTTAAGGACAGCGAACGCCGGGGAGCTGTTTTTT. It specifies CASSLRTANAGELFF.

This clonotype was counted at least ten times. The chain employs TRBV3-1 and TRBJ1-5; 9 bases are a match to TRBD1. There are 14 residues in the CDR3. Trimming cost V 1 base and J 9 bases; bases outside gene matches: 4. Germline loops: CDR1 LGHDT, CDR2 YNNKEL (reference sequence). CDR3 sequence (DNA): TGTGCCAGCAGCCAAGGGACAGGGGCCTCGCCCCAGCATTTT. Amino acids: CASSQGTGASPQHF.

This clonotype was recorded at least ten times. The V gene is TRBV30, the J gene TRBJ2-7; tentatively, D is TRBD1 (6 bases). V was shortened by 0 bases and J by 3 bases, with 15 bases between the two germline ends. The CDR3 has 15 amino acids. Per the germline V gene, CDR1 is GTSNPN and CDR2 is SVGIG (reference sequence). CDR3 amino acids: CAWSVGQGIRYEQYF. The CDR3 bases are TGTGCCTGGAGTGTAGGGCAGGGGATACGCTACGAGCAGTACTTC.

This CDR3 is CATSRDLAGGSSSYNEQFF. CDR3 DNA: TGTGCCACCAGCAGAGATTTAGCGGGAGGGAGTAGCTCCTACAATGAGCAGTTCTTC. The V call is TRBV15, the J call TRBJ2-1, with TRBD2 matching over 11 bases. The CDR3 consists of 19 residues. Per germline, CDR1 LNHNV and CDR2 YYDKDF (reference sequence). Unmatched junction bases numbered 7, after V lost 0 bases and J lost 0 bases.

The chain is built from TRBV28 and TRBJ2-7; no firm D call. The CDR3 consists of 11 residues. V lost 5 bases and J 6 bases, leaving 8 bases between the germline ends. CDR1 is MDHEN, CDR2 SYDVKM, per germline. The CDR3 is CASSAPREQYF. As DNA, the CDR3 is TGTGCCAGCAGTGCCCCTCGCGAGCAGTACTTC.

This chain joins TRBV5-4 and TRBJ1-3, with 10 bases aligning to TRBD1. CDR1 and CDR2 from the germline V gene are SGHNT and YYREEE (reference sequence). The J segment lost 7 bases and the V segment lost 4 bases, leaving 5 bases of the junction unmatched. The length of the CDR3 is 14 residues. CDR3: CASSAGTGANTIYF. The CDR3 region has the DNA TGTGCCAGCAGCGCCGGGACAGGGGCGAACACCATATATTTT.

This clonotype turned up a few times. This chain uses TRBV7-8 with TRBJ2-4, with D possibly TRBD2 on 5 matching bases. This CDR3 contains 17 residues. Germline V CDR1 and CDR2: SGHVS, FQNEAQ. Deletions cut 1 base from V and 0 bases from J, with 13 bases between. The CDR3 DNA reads TGTGCCAGCAGCTTAGAGAGGGTTTTGGGAGCCAAAAACATTCAGTACTTC. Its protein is CASSLERVLGAKNIQYF.

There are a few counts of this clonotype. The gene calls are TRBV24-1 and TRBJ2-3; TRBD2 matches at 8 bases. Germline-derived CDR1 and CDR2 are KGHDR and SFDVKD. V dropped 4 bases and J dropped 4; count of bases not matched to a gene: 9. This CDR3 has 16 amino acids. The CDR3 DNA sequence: TGTGCCACCAGTGAGCCCACAGCGGGAGAGGCAGATACGCAGTATTTT. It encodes CATSEPTAGEADTQYF.

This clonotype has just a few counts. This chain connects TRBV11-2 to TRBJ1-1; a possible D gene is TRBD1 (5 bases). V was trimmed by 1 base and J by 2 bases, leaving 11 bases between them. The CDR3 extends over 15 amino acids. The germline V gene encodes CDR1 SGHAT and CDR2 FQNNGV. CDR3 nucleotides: TGTGCCAGCAGCTTAGTCCCCGACAGTAACACTGAAGCTTTCTTT. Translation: CASSLVPDSNTEAFF.

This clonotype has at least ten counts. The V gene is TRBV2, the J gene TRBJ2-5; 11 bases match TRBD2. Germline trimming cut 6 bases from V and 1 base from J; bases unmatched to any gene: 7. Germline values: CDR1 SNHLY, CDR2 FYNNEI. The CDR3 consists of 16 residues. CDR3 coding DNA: TGTGCCAGCAGGTGGGGGCTAGCGGGAGGCCAAGAGACCCAGTACTTC. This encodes CASRWGLAGGQETQYF.

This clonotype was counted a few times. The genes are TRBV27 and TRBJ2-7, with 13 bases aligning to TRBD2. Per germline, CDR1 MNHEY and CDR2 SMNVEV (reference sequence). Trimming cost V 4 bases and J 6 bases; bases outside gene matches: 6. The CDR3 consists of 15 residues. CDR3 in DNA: TGTGCCAGCAGTTGGGGGACTAGCGGGAAGGTCGAGCAGTACTTC. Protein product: CASSWGTSGKVEQYF.

The CDR3 DNA sequence: TGTGCCAGCAGCCGGGACAAAAACTATGGCTACACCTTC. It is translated as CASSRDKNYGYTF. The chain is built from TRBV7-3 and TRBJ1-2; the D gene is possibly TRBD1 (6 bases). The V gene's germline CDR1 is SGHTA and CDR2 FQGTGA. Trimming pared 5 bases from V and 2 bases from J, leaving 9 bases between. The CDR3 is 13 amino acids.

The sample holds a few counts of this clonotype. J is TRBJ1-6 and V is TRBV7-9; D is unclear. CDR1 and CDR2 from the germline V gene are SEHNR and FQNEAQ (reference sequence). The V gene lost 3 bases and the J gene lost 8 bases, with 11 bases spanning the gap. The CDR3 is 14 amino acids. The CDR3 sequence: CASSFGFRDSPLHF. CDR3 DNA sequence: TGTGCCAGCAGCTTCGGGTTTCGCGATTCACCCCTCCACTTT.

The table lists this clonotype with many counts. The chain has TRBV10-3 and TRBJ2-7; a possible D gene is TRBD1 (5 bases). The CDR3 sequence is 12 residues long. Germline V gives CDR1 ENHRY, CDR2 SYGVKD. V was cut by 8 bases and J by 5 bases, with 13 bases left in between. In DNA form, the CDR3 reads TGTGCCATCGCCCAGGGAAGCCACGAGCAGTACTTC. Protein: CAIAQGSHEQYF.

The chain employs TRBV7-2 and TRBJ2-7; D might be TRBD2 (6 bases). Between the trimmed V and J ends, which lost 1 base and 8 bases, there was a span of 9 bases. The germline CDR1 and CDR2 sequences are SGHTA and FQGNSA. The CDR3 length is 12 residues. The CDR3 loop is CASSLVGGKQYF. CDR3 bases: TGTGCCAGCAGCTTAGTTGGAGGGAAGCAGTACTTC.

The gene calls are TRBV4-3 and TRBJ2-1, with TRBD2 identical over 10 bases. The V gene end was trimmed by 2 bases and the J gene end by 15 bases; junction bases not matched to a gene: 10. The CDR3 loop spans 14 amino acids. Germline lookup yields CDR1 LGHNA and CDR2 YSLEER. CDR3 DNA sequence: TGCGCCAGCAGCCAAAGAACTAGCGGGAAGAGCCCGTTCTTC. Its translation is CASSQRTSGKSPFF.

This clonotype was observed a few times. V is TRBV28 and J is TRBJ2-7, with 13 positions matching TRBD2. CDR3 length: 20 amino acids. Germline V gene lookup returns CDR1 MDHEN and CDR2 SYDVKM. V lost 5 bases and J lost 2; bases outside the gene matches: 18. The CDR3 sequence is CASSPHPGLAGDPFAYEQYF. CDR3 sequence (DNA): TGTGCCAGCAGTCCCCATCCCGGACTAGCGGGGGACCCCTTCGCCTACGAGCAGTACTTC.

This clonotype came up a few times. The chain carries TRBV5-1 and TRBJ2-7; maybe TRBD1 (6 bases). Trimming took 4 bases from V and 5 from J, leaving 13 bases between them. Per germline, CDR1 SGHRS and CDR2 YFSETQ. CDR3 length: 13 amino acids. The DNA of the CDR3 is TGCGCCAGCAGCCAGAACCAGGGGAACGAGCAGTACTTC. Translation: CASSQNQGNEQYF.

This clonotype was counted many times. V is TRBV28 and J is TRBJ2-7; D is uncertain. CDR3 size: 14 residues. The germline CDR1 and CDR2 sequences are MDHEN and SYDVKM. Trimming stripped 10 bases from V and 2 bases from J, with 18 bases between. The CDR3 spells CATASDRLPYEQYF. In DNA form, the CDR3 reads TGTGCCACCGCCTCGGACCGGTTGCCCTACGAGCAGTACTTC.

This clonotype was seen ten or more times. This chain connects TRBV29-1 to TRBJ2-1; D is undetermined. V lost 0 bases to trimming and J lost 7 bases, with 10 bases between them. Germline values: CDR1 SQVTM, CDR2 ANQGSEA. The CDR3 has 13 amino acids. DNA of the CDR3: TGCAGCGTTGAAGATGGTTCGGAGAATGAGCAGTTCTTC. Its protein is CSVEDGSENEQFF.

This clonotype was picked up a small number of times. CDR3 sequence: CAISPGGPLTYNEQFF. Written as DNA, the CDR3 is TGTGCCATCAGTCCCGGGGGGCCTTTGACCTACAATGAGCAGTTCTTC. This rearrangement joins TRBV10-3 to TRBJ2-1, with D perhaps TRBD2 (7 bases). Germline V gives CDR1 ENHRY, CDR2 SYGVKD. This CDR3 region has 16 residues. Trimming stripped 5 bases from V and 2 bases from J, with 16 bases between.

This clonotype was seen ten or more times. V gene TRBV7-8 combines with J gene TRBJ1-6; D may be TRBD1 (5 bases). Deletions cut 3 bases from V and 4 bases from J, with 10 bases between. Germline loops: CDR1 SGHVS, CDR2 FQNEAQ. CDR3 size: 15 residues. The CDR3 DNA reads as TGTGCCAGCAGCTTCTCGGGGCAATATAATTCACCCCTCCACTTT. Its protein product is CASSFSGQYNSPLHF.

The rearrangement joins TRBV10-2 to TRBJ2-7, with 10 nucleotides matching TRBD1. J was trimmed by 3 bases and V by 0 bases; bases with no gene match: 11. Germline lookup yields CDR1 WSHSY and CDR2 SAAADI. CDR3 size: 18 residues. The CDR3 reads CASSESRGVTGGIYEQYF. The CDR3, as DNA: TGCGCCAGCAGTGAGTCTCGCGGGGTGACAGGGGGCATCTACGAGCAGTACTTC.

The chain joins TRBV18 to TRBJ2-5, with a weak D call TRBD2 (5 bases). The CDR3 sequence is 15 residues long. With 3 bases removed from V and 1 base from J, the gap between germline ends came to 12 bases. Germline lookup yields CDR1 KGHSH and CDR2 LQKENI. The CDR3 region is CASSPGETAQETQYF. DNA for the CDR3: TGTGCCAGCTCACCCGGGGAAACAGCCCAAGAGACCCAGTACTTC.

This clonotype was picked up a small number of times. The CDR3 region has the DNA TGTGCCAGCAGCGTTCGACTAGCGGGGAACACAGATACGCAGTATTTT. It encodes CASSVRLAGNTDTQYF. This chain uses TRBV5-4 with TRBJ2-3, with 11 nucleotides matching TRBD2. The CDR3 totals 16 residues. Trimming took 4 bases from V and 2 from J; bases not matched to a gene: 6. Per the germline V gene, CDR1 is SGHNT and CDR2 is YYREEE (reference sequence).

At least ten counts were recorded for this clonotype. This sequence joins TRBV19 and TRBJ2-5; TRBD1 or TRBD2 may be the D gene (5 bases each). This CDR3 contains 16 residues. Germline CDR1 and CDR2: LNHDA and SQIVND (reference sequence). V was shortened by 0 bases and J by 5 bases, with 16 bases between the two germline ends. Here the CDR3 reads CASSIDGTIRVETQYF. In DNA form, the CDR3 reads TGTGCCAGTAGTATAGATGGGACGATAAGGGTGGAGACCCAGTACTTC.

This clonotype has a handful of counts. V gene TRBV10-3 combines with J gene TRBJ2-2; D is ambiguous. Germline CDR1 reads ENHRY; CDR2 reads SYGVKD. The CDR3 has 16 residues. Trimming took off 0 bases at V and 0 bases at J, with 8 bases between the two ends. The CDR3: CAISESEFANTGELFF. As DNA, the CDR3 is TGTGCCATCAGTGAGTCGGAGTTCGCGAACACCGGGGAGCTGTTTTTT.

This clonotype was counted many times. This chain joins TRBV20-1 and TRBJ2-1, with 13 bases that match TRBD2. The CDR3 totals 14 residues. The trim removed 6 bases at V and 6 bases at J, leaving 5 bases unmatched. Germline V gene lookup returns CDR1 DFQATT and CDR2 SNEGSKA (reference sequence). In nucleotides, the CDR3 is TGCAGTGCCCCCGGGACTAGCGGGACCAATGAGCAGTTCTTC. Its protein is CSAPGTSGTNEQFF.

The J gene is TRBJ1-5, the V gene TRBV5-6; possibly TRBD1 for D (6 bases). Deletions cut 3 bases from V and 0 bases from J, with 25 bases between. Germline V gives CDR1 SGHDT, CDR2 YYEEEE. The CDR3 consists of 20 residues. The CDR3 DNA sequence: TGTGCCAGCAGCTCCCTGAGAGGAGGTTGGGGGGCCAATAGCAATCAGCCCCAGCATTTT. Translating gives CASSSLRGGWGANSNQPQHF. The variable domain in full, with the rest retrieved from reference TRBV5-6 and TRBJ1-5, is DAGVTQSPTHLIKTRGQQVTLRCSPKSGHDTVSWYQQALGQGPQFIFQYYEEEERQRGNFPDRFSGHQFPNYSSELNVNALLLGDSALYLCASSSLRGGWGANSNQPQHFGDGTRLSIL.

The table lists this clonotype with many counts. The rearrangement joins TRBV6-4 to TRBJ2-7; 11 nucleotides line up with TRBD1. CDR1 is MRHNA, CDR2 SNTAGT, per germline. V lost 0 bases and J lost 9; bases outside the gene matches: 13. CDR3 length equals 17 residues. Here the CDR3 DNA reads TGTGCCAGCAGTGACTCATTTCCGGACAGGGGGCGTTCGGGGCAGTACTTC. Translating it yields CASSDSFPDRGRSGQYF.

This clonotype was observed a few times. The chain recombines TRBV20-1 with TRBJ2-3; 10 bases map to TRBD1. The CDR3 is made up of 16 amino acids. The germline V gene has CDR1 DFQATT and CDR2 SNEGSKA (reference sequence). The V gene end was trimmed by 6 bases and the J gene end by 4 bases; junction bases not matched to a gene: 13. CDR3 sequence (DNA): TGCAGTGCCTTACTGACCGGGACAGGGGATCCAGATACGCAGTATTTT. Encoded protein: CSALLTGTGDPDTQYF.

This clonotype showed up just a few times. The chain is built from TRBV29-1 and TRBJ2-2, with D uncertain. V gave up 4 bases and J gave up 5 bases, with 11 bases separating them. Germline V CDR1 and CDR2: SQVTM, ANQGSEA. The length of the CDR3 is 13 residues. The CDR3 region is CSVGRLGTGELFF. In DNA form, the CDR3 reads TGCAGCGTTGGACGTTTAGGGACCGGGGAGCTGTTTTTT.